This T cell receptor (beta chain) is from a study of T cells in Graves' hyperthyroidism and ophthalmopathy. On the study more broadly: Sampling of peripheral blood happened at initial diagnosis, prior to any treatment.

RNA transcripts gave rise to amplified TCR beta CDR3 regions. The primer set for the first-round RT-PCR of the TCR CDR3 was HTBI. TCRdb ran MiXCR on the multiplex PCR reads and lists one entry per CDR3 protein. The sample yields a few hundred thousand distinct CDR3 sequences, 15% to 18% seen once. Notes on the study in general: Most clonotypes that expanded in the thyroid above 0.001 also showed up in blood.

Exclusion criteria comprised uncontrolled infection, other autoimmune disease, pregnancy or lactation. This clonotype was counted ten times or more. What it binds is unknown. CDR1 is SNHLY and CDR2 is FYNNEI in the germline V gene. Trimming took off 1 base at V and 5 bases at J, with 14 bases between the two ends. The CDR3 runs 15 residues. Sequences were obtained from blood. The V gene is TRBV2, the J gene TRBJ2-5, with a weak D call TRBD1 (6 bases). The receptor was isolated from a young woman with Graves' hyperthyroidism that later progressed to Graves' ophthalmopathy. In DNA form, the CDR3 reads TGTGCCAGCAGTGAAGGGGGGCTGGTGGGGGAGACCCAGTACTTC. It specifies CASSEGGLVGETQYF.